The clone carrying this T cell receptor beta chain was detected only once. Data came from immunoSEQ multiplex PCR; TCRdb stores just in-frame clones and leaves some out. The sample has under 25,000 clones, 80% to 90% seen once. This sample was taken from a study of blood T cell repertoires in COVID-19. The V end lost 3 bases, the J end lost 0 bases, and 9 bases lay between the germline ends. The CDR3 covers 15 residues. Germline CDR1 is MRHNA and CDR2 is SNTAGT. This receptor was obtained from a human donor in a cohort sampled during active COVID-19. Sequencing was done on a sample of peripheral blood. The chain carries TRBV6-4 and TRBJ1-5; D is unclear. CDR3 DNA: TGTGCCAGCAGTGATCTGGGCGATAGCAATCAGCCCCAGCATTTT. Its translation is CASSDLGDSNQPQHF.